This T cell receptor (beta chain) is from a study of naive and memory T cell subsets. Both TRBC1 and TRBC2 were covered by a beta constant-region primer of two equimolar oligonucleotides. The ligated cDNA underwent four PCR rounds using SP2 and nested alpha and beta constant-region primers. TCRdb itself ran the UMI-ligation and nested PCR reads through MiXCR, one entry per CDR3 protein. This table has over 130,000 distinct CDR3 sequences, about a fifth appearing once. The germline V gene encodes CDR1 SQVTM and CDR2 ANQGSEA. This CDR3 is 13 amino acids long. The V gene lost 4 bases and the J gene lost 3 bases, with 13 bases spanning the gap. Findings and limits, study-wide: In CD4 and CD8 cells, diversity dropped from naive through EMRA. Naive repertoires, especially CD8, held a few larger clonotypes, possibly memory cells re-expressing CD45RA.

On this clonotype itself: Its antigen is currently unknown.

This TCR derives from a human donor in good health. Sequenced sample: naive CD8+ T cells from blood. The V call is TRBV29-1, the J call TRBJ2-7; D ambiguous. In DNA, the CDR3 is TGCAGCGTTGGCGTCAGCCAGAACTACGAGCAGTACTTC. Translated: CSVGVSQNYEQYF.